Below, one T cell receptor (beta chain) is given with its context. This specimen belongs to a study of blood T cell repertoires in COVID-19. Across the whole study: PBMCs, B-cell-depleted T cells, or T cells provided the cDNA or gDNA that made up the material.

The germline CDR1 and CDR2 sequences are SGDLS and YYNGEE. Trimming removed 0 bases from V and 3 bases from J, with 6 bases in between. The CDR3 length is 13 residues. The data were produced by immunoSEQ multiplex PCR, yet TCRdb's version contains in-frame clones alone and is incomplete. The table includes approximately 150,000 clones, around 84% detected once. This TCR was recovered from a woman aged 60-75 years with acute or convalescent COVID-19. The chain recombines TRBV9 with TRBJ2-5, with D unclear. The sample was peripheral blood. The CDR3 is CASSVGQKETQYF. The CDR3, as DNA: TGTGCCAGCAGCGTAGGGCAGAAAGAGACCCAGTACTTC.